Shown below are 22 T cell receptor beta chains from a single sample sequenced in a study of blood T cell repertoires in COVID-19. TCRdb's table, derived via immunoSEQ multiplex PCR, lists solely in-frame clones and lacks some. The data show about 480,000 clones, 87% seen once. Sequencing was performed on PBMCs or T cells enriched from blood (not recorded which). These receptors all come from a woman younger than 30 with acute COVID-19.

This clone occurred a few times. The chain has TRBV7-9 and TRBJ2-7, with 9 bases that match TRBD2. With V trimmed by 8 bases and J by 5 bases, 7 bases remained unmatched. Germline V gene lookup returns CDR1 SEHNR and CDR2 FQNEAQ (reference sequence). This CDR3 has 13 amino acids. The DNA for the CDR3 is TGTGCCAGCGGTGATAGCGGGAGAAACGAGCAGTACTTC. It is translated as CASGDSGRNEQYF.

The chain combines TRBV5-1 with TRBJ1-5; TRBD1 might be the D (5 bases). The CDR3 has 15 amino acids. Germline loops: CDR1 SGHRS, CDR2 YFSETQ. The V gene lost 4 bases and the J gene lost 6 bases, with 17 bases spanning the gap. The DNA for the CDR3 is TGCGCCAGCAGCGTAGACGGGACTCGGGGTCAGCCCCAGCATTTT. This encodes CASSVDGTRGQPQHF. Supplemented by reference TRBV5-1 and TRBJ1-5, the full variable domain reads KAGVTQTPRYLIKTRGQQVTLSCSPISGHRSVSWYQQTPGQGLQFLFEYFSETQRNKGNFPGRFSGRQFSNSRSEMNVSTLELGDSALYLCASSVDGTRGQPQHFGDGTRLSIL.

V and J are TRBV18 and TRBJ2-7, with 7 positions matching TRBD1. The germline V gene encodes CDR1 KGHSH and CDR2 LQKENI. The junction had 2 bases not matched to a gene; V was cut back by 3 bases and J by 0 bases. This CDR3 comprises 14 residues. The CDR3 loop reads CASSPDRSSYEQYF. In DNA form, the CDR3 reads TGTGCCAGCTCACCGGACAGGAGCTCCTACGAGCAGTACTTC.

The chain joins TRBV2 to TRBJ2-5, with 8 bases identical to TRBD1. The CDR3 is 12 amino acids. J was trimmed by 6 bases and V by 6 bases; bases with no gene match: 3. The germline V gene encodes CDR1 SNHLY and CDR2 FYNNEI. DNA for the CDR3: TGTGCCAGCAGGACAGGGGCAAAGACCCAGTACTTC. This sequence encodes CASRTGAKTQYF.

The chain links TRBV3-1 (or the pseudogene TRBV3-2) to TRBJ1-4, with a tentative D call TRBD1 (5 bases). This CDR3 is built from 14 residues. Germline CDR1 reads LGHDT; CDR2 reads YNNKEL (reference sequence). The V end lost 6 bases, the J end lost 0 bases, and 8 bases lay between the germline ends. CDR3 bases: TGTGCCAGCAGACAGACAGCAACTAATGAAAAACTGTTTTTT. Translation gives CASRQTATNEKLFF.

Only one count was recorded for this clone. J is TRBJ1-3 and V is TRBV10-3; D not certain. V was shortened by 4 bases and J by 0 bases, with 10 bases between the two germline ends. From germline, CDR1 is ENHRY and CDR2 SYGVKD. The CDR3 runs 15 residues. This CDR3 reads CAISASANSGNTIYF. CDR3 DNA: TGTGCCATCAGTGCCAGCGCCAACTCTGGAAACACCATATATTTT.

Worth noting for this clone: Germline and junction disagree at one end, which may indicate a read error. V gene TRBV6-5 combines with J gene TRBJ1-2; D gene uncertain. The CDR3 has 13 residues. From germline, CDR1 is MNHEY and CDR2 SVGAGI. The chain's CDR3 is CASSDSQHYGYTF. CDR3 sequence (DNA): TGTGCCAGCAGTGACTCACAGCACTATGGCTACACCTTC.

The CDR3 protein is CASSLMDRNTGELFF. CDR3 DNA sequence: TGTGCCAGCAGCTTGATGGACAGGAACACCGGGGAGCTGTTTTTT. The V and J genes are TRBV7-2 and TRBJ2-2; possibly TRBD1 for D (6 bases). The CDR3 loop spans 15 amino acids. Trimming pared 3 bases from V and 1 base from J, leaving 9 bases between. CDR1 is SGHTA and CDR2 is FQGNSA in the germline V gene.

This clone was seen only once. The J gene is TRBJ1-5, the V gene TRBV6-4, with D possibly being TRBD1 (5 bases). V lost 6 bases and J lost 2, with 8 bases in between. The germline CDR1 and CDR2 sequences are MRHNA and SNTAGT. The CDR3 has 13 amino acids. The CDR3 spells CASSLTGNQPQHF. The CDR3 bases are TGTGCCAGCAGCCTGACAGGCAATCAGCCCCAGCATTTT.

The chain joins TRBV3-1 (or the pseudogene TRBV3-2) to TRBJ1-4; TRBD1 might be the D (5 bases). Trimming shortened V by 4 bases and J by 6 bases, and 21 bases separated the two germline ends. Germline loops: CDR1 LGHDT, CDR2 YNNKEL (reference sequence). CDR3 size: 17 residues. The CDR3 loop is CASSPSGLGLFDEKLFF. CDR3 bases: TGTGCCAGCAGCCCCTCAGGGTTAGGTTTGTTCGATGAAAAACTGTTTTTT.

This chain connects TRBV27 to TRBJ2-7; 10 nucleotides align to TRBD2. Looked up from germline, CDR1 is MNHEY and CDR2 is SMNVEV (reference sequence). The CDR3 totals 15 residues. The V gene end was trimmed by 5 bases and the J gene end by 4 bases; junction bases not matched to a gene: 8. CDR3 nucleotide sequence: TGTGCCAGCAGTCCAAGGACTAGCGGACTATACGAGCAGTACTTC. It specifies CASSPRTSGLYEQYF.

The chain is built from TRBV7-2 and TRBJ2-7; TRBD1 is a possible D gene (7 bases). Germline V gene data show CDR1 as SGHTA and CDR2 as FQGNSA. V was pared by 0 bases and J by 3 bases, with 18 bases between. The CDR3 extends over 17 amino acids. The CDR3 region is CASSLAVTRGGIYEQYF. The CDR3 bases are TGTGCCAGCAGCTTAGCGGTGACTAGAGGGGGCATCTACGAGCAGTACTTC.

A few counts support this clone. The V and J genes are TRBV6-4 and TRBJ2-6; D might be TRBD2 (5 bases). The CDR3 is 16 residues long. Trimming removed 5 bases at V and 4 bases at J, with 15 bases between. Germline values: CDR1 MRHNA, CDR2 SNTAGT. The CDR3 DNA sequence: TGTGCCAGCAGTTCCGACCCTTCGGGGGGGGCCAACGTCCTGACTTTC. It is translated as CASSSDPSGGANVLTF.

V gene TRBV5-1 combines with J gene TRBJ2-7, with 8 bases fitting TRBD1. V shed 0 bases, J shed 3 bases, and the junction held 8 bases outside the gene matches. The CDR3 totals 16 residues. CDR1 and CDR2 from the germline V gene are SGHRS and YFSETQ. CDR3 sequence (DNA): TGCGCCAGCAGCTTGGATCTCGGACAGGGTAGCTACGAGCAGTACTTC. Its translation: CASSLDLGQGSYEQYF.

V is TRBV7-6 and J is TRBJ2-1, with 9 bases lining up with TRBD2. The trim removed 2 bases at V and 6 bases at J, leaving 8 bases unmatched. This CDR3 contains 16 residues. Germline V CDR1 and CDR2: SGHVS, FNYEAQ. The CDR3 is CASSLSSGGGFNEQFF. The DNA for the CDR3 is TGTGCCAGCAGCTTAAGTAGCGGGGGAGGTTTCAATGAGCAGTTCTTC.

The chain is built from TRBV19 and TRBJ1-2; D is unclear. The germline V and J ends were trimmed by 0 bases and 5 bases, with 13 bases remaining between them. The germline V gene encodes CDR1 LNHDA and CDR2 SQIVND (reference sequence). The CDR3 spans 15 residues. Here the CDR3 reads CASSIDPRPGYGYTF. CDR3 bases: TGTGCCAGTAGTATAGATCCCCGGCCGGGATATGGCTACACCTTC.

J is TRBJ2-7 and V is TRBV25-1, with 8 bases identical to TRBD1. The length of the CDR3 is 12 residues. The V gene's germline CDR1 is MGHDK and CDR2 SYGVNS. V dropped 3 bases and J dropped 10; count of bases not matched to a gene: 5. The DNA for the CDR3 is TGTGCCAGCAGTGATCGCGACAGGGGACAGTACTTC. Amino acids: CASSDRDRGQYF.

To note about this clone: Other DNA sequences in the sample encode the same CDR3. The chain recombines TRBV3-1 (or the pseudogene TRBV3-2) with TRBJ1-5, with a tentative D call TRBD1 (5 bases). Per the germline V gene, CDR1 is LGHDT and CDR2 is YNNKEL (reference sequence). The V end lost 1 base, the J end lost 1 base, and 5 bases lay between the germline ends. This CDR3 has 14 amino acids. CDR3 amino acids: CASSQGGSNQPQHF. As DNA, the CDR3 is TGTGCCAGCAGCCAAGGGGGCAGCAATCAGCCCCAGCATTTT.

This rearrangement joins TRBV27 to TRBJ2-3, with TRBD2 matching over 7 bases. This CDR3 spans 14 amino acids. Germline trimming cut 10 bases from V and 1 base from J; bases unmatched to any gene: 8. Germline CDR1 and CDR2: MNHEY and SMNVEV (reference sequence). CDR3 in DNA: TGTGCCATCCCACTAGCGACGCGCACAGATACGCAGTATTTT. It is translated as CAIPLATRTDTQYF.

This chain links TRBV29-1 with TRBJ2-2, with 8 nucleotides matching TRBD1. Germline trimming cut 7 bases from V and 4 bases from J; bases unmatched to any gene: 8. Per germline, CDR1 SQVTM and CDR2 ANQGSEA. CDR3 length: 14 residues. The CDR3 is CSARTGSGTGELFF. The CDR3, as DNA: TGCAGCGCCAGGACAGGGTCTGGCACCGGGGAGCTGTTTTTT.

As concerns this clone: Other DNA sequences in the sample encode the same CDR3. The chain joins TRBV9 to TRBJ2-7, with 9 nucleotides matching TRBD1. The germline gives CDR1 SGDLS, CDR2 YYNGEE. After removal of 4 bases from V and 2 bases from J, the junction contained 4 bases not matched to a gene. The CDR3 contains 14 residues. CDR3 loop: CASSPGTGPYEQYF. The CDR3 DNA follows: TGTGCCAGCAGCCCAGGGACAGGGCCCTACGAGCAGTACTTC.

The chain links TRBV29-1 to TRBJ1-2, with D unresolved. Germline assignment: CDR1 SQVTM and CDR2 ANQGSEA. Trimming stripped 4 bases from V and 7 bases from J, with 19 bases between. This CDR3 region has 14 residues. DNA for the CDR3: TGCAGCGTTGCAACCAGCGGGAGTACTTTTGGCTACACCTTC. This gives the protein CSVATSGSTFGYTF.